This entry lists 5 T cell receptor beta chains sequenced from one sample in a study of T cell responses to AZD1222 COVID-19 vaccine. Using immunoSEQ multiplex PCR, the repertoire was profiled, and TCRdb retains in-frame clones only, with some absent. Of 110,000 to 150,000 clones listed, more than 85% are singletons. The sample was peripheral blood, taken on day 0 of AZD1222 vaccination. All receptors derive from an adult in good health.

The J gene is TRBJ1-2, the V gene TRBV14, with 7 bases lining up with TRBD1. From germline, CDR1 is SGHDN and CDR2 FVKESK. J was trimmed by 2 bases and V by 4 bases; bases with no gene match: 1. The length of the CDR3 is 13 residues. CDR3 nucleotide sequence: TGTGCCAGCAGCCCACAGGGGAACTATGGCTACACCTTC. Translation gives CASSPQGNYGYTF.

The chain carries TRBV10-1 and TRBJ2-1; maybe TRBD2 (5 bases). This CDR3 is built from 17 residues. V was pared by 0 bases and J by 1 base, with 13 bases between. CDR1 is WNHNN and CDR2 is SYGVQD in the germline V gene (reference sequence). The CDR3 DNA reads TGCGCCAGCAGTGAGTCGGGCGGGCGGCTTTCCTACAATGAGCAGTTCTTC. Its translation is CASSESGGRLSYNEQFF.

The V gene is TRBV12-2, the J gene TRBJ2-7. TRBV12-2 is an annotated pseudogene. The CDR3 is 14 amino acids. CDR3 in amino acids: CASRTHPASYEQYF. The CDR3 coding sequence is TGTGCAAGTCGCACCCATCCGGCGTCCTACGAGCAGTACTTC.

The CDR3 loop is CASSLVWGYTF. The CDR3, as DNA: TGTGCCAGCAGCTTGGTTTGGGGCTACACCTTC. The chain uses TRBV5-8 and TRBJ1-2; the D is unclear. V dropped 0 bases and J dropped 8 bases, with 5 bases sitting between them. The germline gives CDR1 SGHTS, CDR2 YDEGEE. The CDR3 length is 11 residues.

The CDR3, as DNA: TGTGCCAGCAGCGTAGAAGTAGGGGGTAGGGAGACCCAGTACTTC. Protein product: CASSVEVGGRETQYF. The V and J genes are TRBV9 and TRBJ2-5; perhaps TRBD1 as D (6 bases). This CDR3 region has 15 residues. Trimming shortened V by 0 bases and J by 5 bases, and 14 bases separated the two germline ends. Germline assignment: CDR1 SGDLS and CDR2 YYNGEE.